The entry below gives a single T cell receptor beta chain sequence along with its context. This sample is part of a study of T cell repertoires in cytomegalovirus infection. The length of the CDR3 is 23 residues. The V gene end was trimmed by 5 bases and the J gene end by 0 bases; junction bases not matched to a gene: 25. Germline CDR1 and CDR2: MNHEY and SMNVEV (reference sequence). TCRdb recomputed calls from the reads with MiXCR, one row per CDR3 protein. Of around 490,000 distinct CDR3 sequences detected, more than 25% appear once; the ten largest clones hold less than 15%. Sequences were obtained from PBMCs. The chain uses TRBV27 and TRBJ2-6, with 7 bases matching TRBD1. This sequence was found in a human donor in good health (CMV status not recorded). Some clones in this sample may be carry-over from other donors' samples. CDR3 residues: CASSHFYLPWSDRDHSGANVLTF. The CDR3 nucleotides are TGTGCCAGCAGTCACTTTTACCTCCCTTGGTCAGACAGGGACCACTCTGGGGCCAACGTCCTGACTTTC.